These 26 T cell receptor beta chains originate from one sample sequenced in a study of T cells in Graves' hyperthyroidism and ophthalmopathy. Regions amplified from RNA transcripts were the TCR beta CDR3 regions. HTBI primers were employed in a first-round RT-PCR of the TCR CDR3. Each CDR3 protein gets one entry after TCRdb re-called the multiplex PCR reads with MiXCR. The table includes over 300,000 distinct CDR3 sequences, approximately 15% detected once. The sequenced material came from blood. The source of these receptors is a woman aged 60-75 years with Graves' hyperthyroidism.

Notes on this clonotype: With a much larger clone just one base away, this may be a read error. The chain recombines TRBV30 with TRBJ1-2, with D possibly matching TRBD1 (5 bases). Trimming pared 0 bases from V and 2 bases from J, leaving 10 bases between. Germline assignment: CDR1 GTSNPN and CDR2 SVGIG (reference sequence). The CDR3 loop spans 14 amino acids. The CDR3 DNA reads TGTGCCTGGAGTGTAGCAGGGCCCAACTATGGCTACACCTTC. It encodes CAWSVAGPNYGYTF.

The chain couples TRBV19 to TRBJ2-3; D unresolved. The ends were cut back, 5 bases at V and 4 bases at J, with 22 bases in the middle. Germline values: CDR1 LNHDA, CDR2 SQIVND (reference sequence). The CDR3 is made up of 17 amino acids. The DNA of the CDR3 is TGTGCCAGTAGTTCCCAACACACCGCCCAGTCCCCAGATACGCAGTATTTT. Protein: CASSSQHTAQSPDTQYF.

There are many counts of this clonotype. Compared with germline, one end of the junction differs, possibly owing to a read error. The CDR3: CASSLSRDSYNEQFF. CDR3 nucleotide sequence: TGTGCTAGCAGCTTATCCCGGGACTCCTACAATGAGCAGTTCTTC. The chain has TRBV7-7 and TRBJ2-1, with a weak D call TRBD2 (5 bases). The CDR3 loop spans 15 amino acids. Germline lookup yields CDR1 SSHAT and CDR2 FNYEAQ (reference sequence).

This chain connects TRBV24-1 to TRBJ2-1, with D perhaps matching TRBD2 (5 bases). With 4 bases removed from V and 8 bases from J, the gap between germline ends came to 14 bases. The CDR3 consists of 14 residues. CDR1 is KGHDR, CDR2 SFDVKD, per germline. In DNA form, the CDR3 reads TGTGCCACCAGTGACCGGACTCGAGTGGATGAGCAGTTCTTC. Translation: CATSDRTRVDEQFF.

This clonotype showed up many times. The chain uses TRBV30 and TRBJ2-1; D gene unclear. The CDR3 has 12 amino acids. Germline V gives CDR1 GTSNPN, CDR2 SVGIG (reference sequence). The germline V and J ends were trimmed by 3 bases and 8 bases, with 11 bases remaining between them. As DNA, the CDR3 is TGTGCCTGGAGAATGGGTCGCGATGAGCAGTTCTTC. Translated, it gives CAWRMGRDEQFF. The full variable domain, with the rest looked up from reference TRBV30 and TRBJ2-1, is SQTIHQWPATLVQPVGSPLSLECTVEGTSNPNLYWYRQAAGRGLQLLFYSVGIGQISSEVPQNLSASRPQDRQFILSSKKLLLSDSGFYLCAWRMGRDEQFFGPGTRLTVL.

For the CDR3, the DNA is TGTGCCTGTAAAAGTAACAGGAACACCGGGGAGCTGTTTTTT. It translates to CACKSNRNTGELFF. The chain is built from TRBV19 and TRBJ2-2, with D hard to call. CDR3 length equals 14 residues. CDR1 is LNHDA, CDR2 SQIVND, per germline (reference sequence). Trimming shortened V by 11 bases and J by 1 base, and 14 bases separated the two germline ends.

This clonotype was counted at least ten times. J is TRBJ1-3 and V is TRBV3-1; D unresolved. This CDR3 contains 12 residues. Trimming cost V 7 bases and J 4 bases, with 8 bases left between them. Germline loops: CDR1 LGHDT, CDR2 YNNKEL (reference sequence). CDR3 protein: CASKPTGNTIYF. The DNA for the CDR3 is TGTGCCAGCAAGCCAACAGGAAACACCATATATTTT.

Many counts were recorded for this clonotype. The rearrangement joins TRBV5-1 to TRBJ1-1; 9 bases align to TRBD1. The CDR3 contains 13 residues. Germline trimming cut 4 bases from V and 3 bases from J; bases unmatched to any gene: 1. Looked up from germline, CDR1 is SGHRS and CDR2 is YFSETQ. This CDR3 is CASSDRGDTEAFF. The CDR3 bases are TGCGCCAGCAGCGACAGGGGGGACACTGAAGCTTTCTTT.

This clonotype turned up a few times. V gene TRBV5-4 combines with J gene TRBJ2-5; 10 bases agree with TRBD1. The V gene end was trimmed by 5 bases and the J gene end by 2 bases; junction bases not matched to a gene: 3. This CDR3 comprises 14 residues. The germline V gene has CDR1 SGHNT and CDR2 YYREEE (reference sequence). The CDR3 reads CASRRGQGQETQYF. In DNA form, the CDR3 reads TGTGCCAGCAGGAGGGGACAGGGGCAAGAGACCCAGTACTTC.

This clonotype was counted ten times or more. The CDR3 loop is CASSLRQSPYEQYF. The CDR3 DNA reads TGTGCCAGCAGCTTAAGACAGTCTCCCTACGAGCAGTACTTC. This chain joins TRBV7-8 and TRBJ2-7; possibly TRBD1 for D (5 bases). V lost 2 bases and J lost 2, with 10 bases in between. Germline V gene sequence: CDR1 SGHVS, CDR2 FQNEAQ. The CDR3 consists of 14 residues.

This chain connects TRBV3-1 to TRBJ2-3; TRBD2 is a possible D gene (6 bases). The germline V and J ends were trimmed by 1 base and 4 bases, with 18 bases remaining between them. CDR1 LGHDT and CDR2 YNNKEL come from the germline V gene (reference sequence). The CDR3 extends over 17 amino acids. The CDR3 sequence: CASSQVLLATGADTQYF. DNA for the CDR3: TGTGCCAGCAGCCAAGTTCTCCTAGCGACCGGGGCAGATACGCAGTATTTT.

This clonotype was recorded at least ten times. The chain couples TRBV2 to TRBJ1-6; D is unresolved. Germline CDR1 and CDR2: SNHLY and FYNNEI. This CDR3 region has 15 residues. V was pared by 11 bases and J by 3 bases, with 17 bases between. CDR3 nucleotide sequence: TGTGCCGGTAGATTGACATCCAGCTATAATTCACCCCTCCACTTT. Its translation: CAGRLTSSYNSPLHF.

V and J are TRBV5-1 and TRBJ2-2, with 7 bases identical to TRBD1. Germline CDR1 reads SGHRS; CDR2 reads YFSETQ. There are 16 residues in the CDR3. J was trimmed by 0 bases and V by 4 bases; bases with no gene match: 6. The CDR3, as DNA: TGCGCCAGCAGCGCCTCCGGGACAGCGAACACCGGGGAGCTGTTTTTT. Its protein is CASSASGTANTGELFF.

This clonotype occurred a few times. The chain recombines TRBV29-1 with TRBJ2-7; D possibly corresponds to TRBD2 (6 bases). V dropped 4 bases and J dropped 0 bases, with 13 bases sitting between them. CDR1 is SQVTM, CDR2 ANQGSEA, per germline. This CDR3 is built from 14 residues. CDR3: CSVGIAASSYEQYF. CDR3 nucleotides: TGCAGCGTTGGAATAGCGGCAAGCTCCTACGAGCAGTACTTC.

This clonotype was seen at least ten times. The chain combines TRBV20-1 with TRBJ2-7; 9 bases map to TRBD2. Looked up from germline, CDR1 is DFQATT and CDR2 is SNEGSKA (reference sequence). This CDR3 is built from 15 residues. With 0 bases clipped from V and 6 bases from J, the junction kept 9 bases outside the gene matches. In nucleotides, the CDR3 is TGCAGTGCTAGAGACCCGGGACTAGCTGGGCCCGAGCAGTACTTC. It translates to CSARDPGLAGPEQYF.

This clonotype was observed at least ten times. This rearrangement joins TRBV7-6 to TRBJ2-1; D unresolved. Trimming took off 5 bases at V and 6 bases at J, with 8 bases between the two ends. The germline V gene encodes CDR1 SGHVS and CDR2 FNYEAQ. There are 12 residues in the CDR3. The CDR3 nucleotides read TGTGCCAGCAGCCTGACCACCAATGAGCAGTTCTTC. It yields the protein CASSLTTNEQFF.

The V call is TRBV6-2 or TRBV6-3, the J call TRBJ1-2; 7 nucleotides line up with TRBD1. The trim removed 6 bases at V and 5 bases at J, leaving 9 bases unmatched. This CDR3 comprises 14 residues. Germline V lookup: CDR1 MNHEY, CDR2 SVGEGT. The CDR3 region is CASRRWDSRYGYTF. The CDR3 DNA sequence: TGTGCCAGCAGACGATGGGACAGCAGATATGGCTACACCTTC.

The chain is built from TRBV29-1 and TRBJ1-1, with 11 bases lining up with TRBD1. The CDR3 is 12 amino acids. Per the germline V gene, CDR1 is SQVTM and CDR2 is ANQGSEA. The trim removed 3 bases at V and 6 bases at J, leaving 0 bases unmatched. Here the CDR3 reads CSVEGQGAEAFF. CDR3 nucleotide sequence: TGCAGCGTTGAGGGACAGGGGGCTGAAGCTTTCTTT. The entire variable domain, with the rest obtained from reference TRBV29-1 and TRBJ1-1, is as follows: SAVISQKPSRDICQRGTSLTIQCQVDSQVTMMFWYRQQPGQSLTLIATANQGSEATYESGFVIDKFPISRPNLTFSTLTVSNMSPEDSSIYLCSVEGQGAEAFFGQGTRLTVV.

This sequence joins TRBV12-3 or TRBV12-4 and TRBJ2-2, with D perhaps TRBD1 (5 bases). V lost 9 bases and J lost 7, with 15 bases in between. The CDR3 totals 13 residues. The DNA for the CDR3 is TGTGCCAGTAAAGGGGCCCAGCACGGGGAGCTGTTTTTT. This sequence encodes CASKGAQHGELFF.

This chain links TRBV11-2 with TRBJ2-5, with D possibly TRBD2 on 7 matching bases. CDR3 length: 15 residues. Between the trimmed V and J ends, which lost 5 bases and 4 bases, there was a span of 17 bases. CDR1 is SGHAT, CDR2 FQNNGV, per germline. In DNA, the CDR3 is TGTGCCAGCAGCAACGACAGGACGGGGGGAGAGACCCAGTACTTC. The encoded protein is CASSNDRTGGETQYF.

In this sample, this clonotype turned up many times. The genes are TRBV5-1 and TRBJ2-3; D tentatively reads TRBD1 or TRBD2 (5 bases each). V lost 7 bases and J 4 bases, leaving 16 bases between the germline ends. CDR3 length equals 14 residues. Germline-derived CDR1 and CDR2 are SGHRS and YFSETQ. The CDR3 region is CASALEGPPDTQYF. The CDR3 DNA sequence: TGCGCCAGCGCCCTTGAGGGACCCCCAGATACGCAGTATTTT. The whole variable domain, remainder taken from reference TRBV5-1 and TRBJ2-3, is KAGVTQTPRYLIKTRGQQVTLSCSPISGHRSVSWYQQTPGQGLQFLFEYFSETQRNKGNFPGRFSGRQFSNSRSEMNVSTLELGDSALYLCASALEGPPDTQYFGPGTRLTVL.

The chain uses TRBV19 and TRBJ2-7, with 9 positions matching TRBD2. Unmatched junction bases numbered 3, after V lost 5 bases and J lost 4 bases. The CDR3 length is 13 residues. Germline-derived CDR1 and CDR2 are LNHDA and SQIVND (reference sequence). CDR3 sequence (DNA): TGTGCCAGTAGTTCTAGCGGGATATACGAGCAGTACTTC. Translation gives CASSSSGIYEQYF.

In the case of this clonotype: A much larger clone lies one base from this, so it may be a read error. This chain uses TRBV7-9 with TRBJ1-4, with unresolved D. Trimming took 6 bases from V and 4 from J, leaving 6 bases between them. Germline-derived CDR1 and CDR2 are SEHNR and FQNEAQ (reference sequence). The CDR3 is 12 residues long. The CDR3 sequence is CASRLGNEKLFF. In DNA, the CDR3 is TGTGCCAGCAGATTGGGTAATGAAAAACTGTTTTTT.

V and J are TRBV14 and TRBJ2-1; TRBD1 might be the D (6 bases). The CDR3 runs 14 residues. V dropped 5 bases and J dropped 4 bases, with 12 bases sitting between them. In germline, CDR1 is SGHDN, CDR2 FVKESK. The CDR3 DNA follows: TGTGCCAGCAGCGCACAGGGTCCGTACAATGAGCAGTTCTTC. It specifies CASSAQGPYNEQFF.

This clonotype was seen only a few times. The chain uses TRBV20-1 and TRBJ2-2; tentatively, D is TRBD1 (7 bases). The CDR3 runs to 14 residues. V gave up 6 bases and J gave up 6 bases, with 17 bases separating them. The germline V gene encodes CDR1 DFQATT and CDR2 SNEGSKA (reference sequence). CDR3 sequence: CSAAGGLIAGELFF. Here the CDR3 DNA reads TGCAGTGCCGCAGGGGGGTTGATTGCCGGGGAGCTGTTTTTT.

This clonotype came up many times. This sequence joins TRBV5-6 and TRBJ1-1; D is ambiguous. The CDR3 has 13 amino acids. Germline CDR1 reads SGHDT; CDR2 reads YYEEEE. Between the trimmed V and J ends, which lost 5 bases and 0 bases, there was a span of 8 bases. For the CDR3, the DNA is TGTGCCAGCAGATCGACATTGAACACTGAAGCTTTCTTT. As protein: CASRSTLNTEAFF.